This T cell receptor (beta chain) appears in the sequencing data of a study of regulatory T cells in long-lasting Graves disease. CDR3-region Arm-PCR and iRepertoire HTBI primers produced the TCR beta libraries. TCRdb called the multiplex PCR reads again in MiXCR, with one record for every CDR3 protein. The data contain approximately 350,000 distinct CDR3 sequences, 16% of them singletons. The time point denotes: newly diagnosed GD, antithyroid drugs for less than 3 months. PBMCs provided the RNA from which the TCR library was made. The germline gives CDR1 MDHEN, CDR2 SYDVKM. Trimming cost V 4 bases and J 1 base; bases outside gene matches: 17. The CDR3 totals 20 residues. Separately, the same data were catalogued under a study of T cells in Graves' hyperthyroidism and ophthalmopathy. That source adds: In the first-round RT-PCR of the TCR CDR3, the HTBI primer set was used. Separating ophthalmopathy from stable hyperthyroidism was achieved by a 13 V-J model.

Here the sequenced sample was peripheral blood mononuclear cells (PBMCs), taken at new diagnosis, from a patient treated with antithyroid drugs. The receptor was derived from a man between 35 and 55 years old with Graves disease. This chain joins TRBV28 and TRBJ1-2, with 11 bases matching TRBD1. CDR3 bases: TGTGCCAGCAGTTCGCTTCTTCCCGGGACAGGGGGGGAATATAACTATGGCTACACCTTC. Translated: CASSSLLPGTGGEYNYGYTF.